This T cell receptor (beta chain) was sequenced during a study of control samples from healthy donors and cancer patients. The length of the CDR3 is 13 residues. Germline V gene lookup returns CDR1 SGHDT and CDR2 YYEEEE. The ends were cut back, 7 bases at V and 4 bases at J, with 14 bases in the middle. Sequenced by immunoSEQ multiplex PCR; TCRdb stores in-frame clones only, minus some. The sample has roughly 90,000 clones; around 82% are singletons. This TCR was sampled from a woman aged 60 to 75 in good health. The chain uses TRBV5-6 and TRBJ1-2, with D hard to call. Sequencing was carried out using blood. The CDR3 sequence: CASSNLVSYGYTF. The CDR3 DNA is TGTGCCAGCTCCAACTTGGTCAGCTATGGCTACACCTTC.